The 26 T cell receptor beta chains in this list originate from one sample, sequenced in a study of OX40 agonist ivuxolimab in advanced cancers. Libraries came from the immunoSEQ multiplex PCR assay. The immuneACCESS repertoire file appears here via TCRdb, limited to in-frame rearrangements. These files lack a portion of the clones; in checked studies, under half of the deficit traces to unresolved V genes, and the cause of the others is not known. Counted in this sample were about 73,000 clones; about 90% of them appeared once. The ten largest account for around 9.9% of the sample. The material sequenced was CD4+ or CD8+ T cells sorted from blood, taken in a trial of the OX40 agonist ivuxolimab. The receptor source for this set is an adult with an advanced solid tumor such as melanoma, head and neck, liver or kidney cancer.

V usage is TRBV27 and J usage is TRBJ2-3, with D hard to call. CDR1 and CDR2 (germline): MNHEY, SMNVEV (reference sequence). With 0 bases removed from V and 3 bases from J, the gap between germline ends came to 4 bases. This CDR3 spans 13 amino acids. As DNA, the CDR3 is TGTGCCAGCAGTTTATCGTCGACAGATACGCAGTATTTT. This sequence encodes CASSLSSTDTQYF.

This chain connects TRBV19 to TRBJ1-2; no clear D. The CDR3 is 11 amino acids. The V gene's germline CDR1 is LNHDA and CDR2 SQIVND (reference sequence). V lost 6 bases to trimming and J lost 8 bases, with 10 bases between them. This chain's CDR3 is CASRWVYGYTF. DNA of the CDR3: TGTGCCAGTAGGTGGGTTTACGGCTACACCTTC.

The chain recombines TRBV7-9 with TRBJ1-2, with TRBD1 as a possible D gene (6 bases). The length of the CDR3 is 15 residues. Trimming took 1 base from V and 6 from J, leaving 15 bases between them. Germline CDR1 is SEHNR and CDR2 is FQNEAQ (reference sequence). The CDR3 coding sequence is TGTGCCAGCAGCTTAGTGGCCCTGGGGGCAGATGGCTACACCTTC. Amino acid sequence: CASSLVALGADGYTF.

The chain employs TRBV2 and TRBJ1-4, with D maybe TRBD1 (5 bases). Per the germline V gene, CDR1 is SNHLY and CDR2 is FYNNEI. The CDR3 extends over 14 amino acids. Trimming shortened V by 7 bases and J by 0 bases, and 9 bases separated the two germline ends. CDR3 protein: CASNQGATNEKLFF. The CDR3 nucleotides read TGTGCCAGCAACCAGGGTGCAACTAATGAAAAACTGTTTTTT.

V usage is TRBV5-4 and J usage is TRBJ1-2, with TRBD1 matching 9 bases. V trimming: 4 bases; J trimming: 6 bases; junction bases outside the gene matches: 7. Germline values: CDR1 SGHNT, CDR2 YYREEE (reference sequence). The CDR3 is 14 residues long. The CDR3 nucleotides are TGTGCCAGCAGCCTCACAGGGGGCGGTCATGGCTACACCTTC. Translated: CASSLTGGGHGYTF.

The CDR3 nucleotides read TGTGCCAGTAGTACCCTTCTCAGGGGGCTTGGCGAGCCCCAGCATTTT. Translation: CASSTLLRGLGEPQHF. The V call is TRBV19, the J call TRBJ1-5; 8 bases agree with TRBD1. With 4 bases clipped from V and 8 bases from J, the junction kept 13 bases outside the gene matches. Looked up from germline, CDR1 is LNHDA and CDR2 is SQIVND (reference sequence). The length of the CDR3 is 16 residues.

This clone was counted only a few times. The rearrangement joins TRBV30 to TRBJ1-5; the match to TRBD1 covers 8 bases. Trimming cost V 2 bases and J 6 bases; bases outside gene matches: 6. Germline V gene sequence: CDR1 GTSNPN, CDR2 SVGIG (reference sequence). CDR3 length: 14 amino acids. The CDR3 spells CAWSMGQASQPQHF. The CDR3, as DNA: TGTGCCTGGAGTATGGGACAGGCGAGTCAGCCCCAGCATTTT.

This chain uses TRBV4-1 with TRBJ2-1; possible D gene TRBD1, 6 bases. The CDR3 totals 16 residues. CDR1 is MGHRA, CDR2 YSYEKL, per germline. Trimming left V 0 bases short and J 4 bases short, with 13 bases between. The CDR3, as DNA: TGCGCCAGCAGCCAAGATGGCCCACAGGGATACAATGAGCAGTTCTTC. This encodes CASSQDGPQGYNEQFF.

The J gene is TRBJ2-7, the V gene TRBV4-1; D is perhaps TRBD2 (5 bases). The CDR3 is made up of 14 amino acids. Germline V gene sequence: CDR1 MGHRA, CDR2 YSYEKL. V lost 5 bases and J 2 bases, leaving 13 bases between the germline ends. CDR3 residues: CASSFGPGTYEQYF. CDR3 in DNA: TGCGCCAGCAGCTTTGGGCCGGGAACCTACGAGCAGTACTTC.

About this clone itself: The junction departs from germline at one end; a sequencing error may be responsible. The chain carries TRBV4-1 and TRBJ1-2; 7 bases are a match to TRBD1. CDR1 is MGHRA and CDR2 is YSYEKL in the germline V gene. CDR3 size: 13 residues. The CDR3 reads CASSQDRDYGYTF. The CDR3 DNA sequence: TGCGCCAGCAGTCAAGACAGGGACTATGGCTACACCTTC.

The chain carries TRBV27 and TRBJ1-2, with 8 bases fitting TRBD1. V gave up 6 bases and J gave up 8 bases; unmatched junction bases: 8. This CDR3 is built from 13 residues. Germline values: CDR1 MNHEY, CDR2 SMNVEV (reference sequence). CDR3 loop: CASRDRAREGYTF. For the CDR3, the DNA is TGTGCCAGCAGGGACAGGGCGAGGGAGGGCTACACCTTC.

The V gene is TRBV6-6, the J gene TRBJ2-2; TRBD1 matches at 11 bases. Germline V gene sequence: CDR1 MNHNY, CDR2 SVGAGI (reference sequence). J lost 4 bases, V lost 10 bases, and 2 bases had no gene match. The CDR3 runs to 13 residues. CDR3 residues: CATGTGGTGELFF. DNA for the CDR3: TGTGCCACCGGGACAGGGGGCACCGGGGAGCTGTTTTTT.

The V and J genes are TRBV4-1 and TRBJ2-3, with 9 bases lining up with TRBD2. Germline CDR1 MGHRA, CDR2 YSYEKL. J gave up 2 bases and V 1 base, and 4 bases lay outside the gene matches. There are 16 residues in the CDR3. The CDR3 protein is CASSQVAGVPTDTQYF. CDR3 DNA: TGCGCCAGCAGCCAAGTAGCGGGGGTACCCACAGATACGCAGTATTTT.

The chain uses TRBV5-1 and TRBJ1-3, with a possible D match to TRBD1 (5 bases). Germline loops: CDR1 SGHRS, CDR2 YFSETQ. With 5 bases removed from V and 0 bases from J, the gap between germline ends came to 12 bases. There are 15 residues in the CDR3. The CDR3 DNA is TGCGCCAGCAGACAGGAGGTTACCTCTGGAAACACCATATATTTT. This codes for CASRQEVTSGNTIYF.

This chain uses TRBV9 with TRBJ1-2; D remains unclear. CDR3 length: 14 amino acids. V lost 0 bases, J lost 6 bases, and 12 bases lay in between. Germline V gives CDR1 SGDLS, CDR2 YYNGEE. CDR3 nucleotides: TGTGCCAGCAGCGTAGGACTCACTAGGGATGGCTACACCTTC. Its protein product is CASSVGLTRDGYTF. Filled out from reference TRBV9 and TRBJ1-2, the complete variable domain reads DSGVTQTPKHLITATGQRVTLRCSPRSGDLSVYWYQQSLDQGLQFLIQYYNGEERAKGNILERFSAQQFPDLHSELNLSSLELGDSALYFCASSVGLTRDGYTFGSGTRLTVV.

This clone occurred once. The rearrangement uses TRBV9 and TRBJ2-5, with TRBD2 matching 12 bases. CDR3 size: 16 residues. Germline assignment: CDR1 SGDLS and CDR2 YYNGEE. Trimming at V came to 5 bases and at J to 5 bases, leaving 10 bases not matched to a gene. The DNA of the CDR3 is TGTGCCAGCAGTGCTGCTAGCGGGAGGGTGAGGGAGACCCAGTACTTC. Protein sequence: CASSAASGRVRETQYF. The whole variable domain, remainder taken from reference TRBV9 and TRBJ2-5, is DSGVTQTPKHLITATGQRVTLRCSPRSGDLSVYWYQQSLDQGLQFLIQYYNGEERAKGNILERFSAQQFPDLHSELNLSSLELGDSALYFCASSAASGRVRETQYFGPGTRLLVL.

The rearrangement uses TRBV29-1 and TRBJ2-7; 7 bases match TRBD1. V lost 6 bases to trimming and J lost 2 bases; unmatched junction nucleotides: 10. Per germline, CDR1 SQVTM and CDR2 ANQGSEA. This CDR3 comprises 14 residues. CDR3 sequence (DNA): TGCAGCGTCGACACCGGGACAGCAACCTACGAGCAGTACTTC. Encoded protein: CSVDTGTATYEQYF.

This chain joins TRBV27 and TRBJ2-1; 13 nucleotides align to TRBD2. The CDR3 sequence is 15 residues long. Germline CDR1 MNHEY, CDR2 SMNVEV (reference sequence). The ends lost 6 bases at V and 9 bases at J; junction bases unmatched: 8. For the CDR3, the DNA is TGTGCCAGCAGCACTGGACTAGCGGGAGTGAGTGAGCAGTTCTTC. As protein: CASSTGLAGVSEQFF.

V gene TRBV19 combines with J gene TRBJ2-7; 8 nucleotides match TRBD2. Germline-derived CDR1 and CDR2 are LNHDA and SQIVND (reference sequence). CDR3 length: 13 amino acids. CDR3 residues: CASAAGAPYEQYF. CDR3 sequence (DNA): TGTGCTTCGGCAGCGGGAGCCCCCTACGAGCAGTACTTC.

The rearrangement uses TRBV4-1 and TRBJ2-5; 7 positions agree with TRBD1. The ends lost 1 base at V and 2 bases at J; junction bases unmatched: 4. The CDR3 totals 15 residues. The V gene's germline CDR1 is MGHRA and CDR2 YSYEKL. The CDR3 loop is CASSQGDREQETQYF. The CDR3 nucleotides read TGCGCCAGCAGCCAAGGTGACAGGGAACAAGAGACCCAGTACTTC.

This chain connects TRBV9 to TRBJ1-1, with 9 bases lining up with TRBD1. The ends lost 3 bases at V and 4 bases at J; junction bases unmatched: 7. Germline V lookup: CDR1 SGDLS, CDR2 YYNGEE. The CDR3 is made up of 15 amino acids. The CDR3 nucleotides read TGTGCCAGCAGCGCCACCGGGACAGGGCTCACTGAAGCTTTCTTT. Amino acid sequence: CASSATGTGLTEAFF.

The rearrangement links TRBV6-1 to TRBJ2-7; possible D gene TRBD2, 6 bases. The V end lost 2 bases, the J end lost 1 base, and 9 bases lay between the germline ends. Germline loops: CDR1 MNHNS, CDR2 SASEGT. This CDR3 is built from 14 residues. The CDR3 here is CASSELGGSYEQYF. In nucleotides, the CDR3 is TGTGCCAGCAGTGAACTCGGAGGGTCCTACGAGCAGTACTTC.

The CDR3 here is CASSGGQGAVWDEQFF. CDR3 DNA sequence: TGTGCCAGCAGCGGTGGACAGGGGGCGGTGTGGGATGAGCAGTTCTTC. The chain employs TRBV5-4 and TRBJ2-1; 11 positions match TRBD1. Trimming cost V 4 bases and J 8 bases; bases outside gene matches: 11. The CDR3 covers 16 residues. CDR1 SGHNT and CDR2 YYREEE come from the germline V gene (reference sequence).

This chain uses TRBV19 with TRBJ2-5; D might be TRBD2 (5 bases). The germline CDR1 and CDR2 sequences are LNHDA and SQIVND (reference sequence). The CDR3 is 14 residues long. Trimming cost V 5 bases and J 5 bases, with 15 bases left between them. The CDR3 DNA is TGTGCCAGTAGTCCTACCGGGGTTTCGGAGACCCAGTACTTC. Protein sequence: CASSPTGVSETQYF.

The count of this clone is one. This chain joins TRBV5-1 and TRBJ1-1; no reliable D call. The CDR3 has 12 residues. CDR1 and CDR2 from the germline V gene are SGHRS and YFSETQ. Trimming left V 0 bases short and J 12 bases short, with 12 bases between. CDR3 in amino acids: CASSLEGILPFF. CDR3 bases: TGCGCCAGCAGCTTGGAGGGTATACTCCCTTTCTTT.

As DNA, the CDR3 is TGTGCCAGCTACTACCAAGACCAGATCAATGAGCAGTTCTTC. It encodes CASYYQDQINEQFF. The chain uses TRBV7-9 and TRBJ2-1; D call uncertain. The CDR3 is 14 residues long. With 8 bases removed from V and 6 bases from J, the gap between germline ends came to 17 bases. Germline CDR1 reads SEHNR; CDR2 reads FQNEAQ (reference sequence).